The 28 T cell receptor beta chains below all came from one sample that was sequenced in a study of immune characterization of retroperitoneal liposarcoma. TCRdb re-derived calls from the PCR reads in MiXCR, one entry per CDR3 protein. The top ten clones hold approximately 9.7% of a sample with roughly 11,000 distinct CDR3 sequences, around 24% of them seen once. The sequenced sample consisted of tumor tissue. The receptors were sampled from a female donor with retroperitoneal liposarcoma.

With regard to this clonotype: A read error may explain this, as a much larger clone is one base away. The rearrangement links TRBV6-5 to TRBJ2-5, with 8 bases identical to TRBD1. CDR1 and CDR2 from the germline V gene are MNHEY and SVGAGI. The CDR3 sequence is 14 residues long. CDR3 protein: CANSYSTGVEEQYF. In DNA, the CDR3 is TGTGCCAACAGTTACTCGACAGGGGTGGAAGAGCAGTACTTC.

The chain employs TRBV6-6 and TRBJ2-1; a weak D match, TRBD2 (5 bases). Germline assignment: CDR1 MNHNY and CDR2 SVGAGI (reference sequence). Trimming removed 2 bases from V and 13 bases from J, with 21 bases in between. This CDR3 is 15 amino acids long. The DNA of the CDR3 is TGTGCCAGCAGTTACAGAGGGCGACGAGAAGAGACCCAGTTCTTC. It codes for CASSYRGRREETQFF.

This chain uses TRBV19 with TRBJ2-1, with D possibly TRBD2 on 7 matching bases. This CDR3 has 13 amino acids. Between the trimmed V and J ends, which lost 0 bases and 12 bases, there was a span of 12 bases. From germline, CDR1 is LNHDA and CDR2 SQIVND (reference sequence). CDR3 in amino acids: CASSIDQGRGQFF. The CDR3, as DNA: TGTGCCAGTAGTATAGATCAGGGGAGGGGGCAGTTCTTC.

The rearrangement uses TRBV6-8 and TRBJ2-1; D may match TRBD1 or TRBD2 (5 bases each). The germline CDR1 and CDR2 sequences are MNHGY and SAAAGT. The CDR3 loop spans 14 amino acids. V lost 7 bases and J lost 0, with 10 bases in between. The CDR3 here is CASKGTISYNEQFF. Written as DNA, the CDR3 is TGTGCCAGCAAAGGGACCATCTCCTACAATGAGCAGTTCTTC.

This clonotype came up once. This chain uses TRBV3-1 with TRBJ2-2; 9 bases agree with TRBD1. From germline, CDR1 is LGHDT and CDR2 YNNKEL (reference sequence). J gave up 3 bases and V 4 bases, and 9 bases lay outside the gene matches. The CDR3 is made up of 17 amino acids. This chain's CDR3 is CASSPIPGQGYTGELFF. CDR3 nucleotide sequence: TGTGCCAGCAGCCCCATTCCGGGACAGGGTTACACCGGGGAGCTGTTTTTT.

Relative to its sample, this clonotype is medium-sized. The chain uses TRBV6-1 and TRBJ2-1; 9 bases line up with TRBD2. The end of the DNA is better explained by TRBJ2-7, so the J call may be wrong. This CDR3 has 14 residues. Germline V gene sequence: CDR1 MNHNS, CDR2 SASEGT. DNA of the CDR3: TGTGCCAGCAGAACCTTAGGGACTAGCTGGGAGCAGTACTTC. Its protein product is CASRTLGTSWEQYF.

Within the sample, this clonotype is medium-sized. The gene calls are TRBV6-6 and TRBJ2-5, with no clear D. This CDR3 spans 14 amino acids. Germline lookup yields CDR1 MNHNY and CDR2 SVGAGI (reference sequence). V lost 0 bases, J lost 2 bases, and 7 bases lay in between. The CDR3 region is CASSYSRRQETQYF. CDR3 bases: TGTGCCAGCAGTTACTCCCGCAGGCAAGAGACCCAGTACTTC.

This clonotype was counted a few times. V and J are TRBV6-1 and TRBJ1-2, with a weak D call TRBD1 (5 bases). The CDR3 consists of 14 residues. Germline CDR1 reads MNHNS; CDR2 reads SASEGT. V was trimmed by 4 bases and J by 7 bases, leaving 16 bases between them. CDR3 nucleotides: TGTGCCAGCAGTGCTCGGTCGTGGGGCGGTGGCTACACCTTC. It codes for CASSARSWGGGYTF.

V is TRBV6-1 and J is TRBJ2-5, with TRBD2 matching over 8 bases. Gene TRBJ2-1 matches the end of the DNA better, so the J call may be wrong. The CDR3 spans 14 residues. Germline V gene lookup returns CDR1 MNHNS and CDR2 SASEGT. CDR3 loop: CASSLDPGGYEQFF. CDR3 nucleotides: TGTGCCAGCAGCTTGGACCCGGGAGGGTACGAGCAGTTCTTC.

This CDR3 is CASSLYGTDTQYF. CDR3 DNA sequence: TGTGCCAGCAGTTTATACGGCACAGATACGCAGTATTTT. The genes are TRBV27 and TRBJ2-3; D not certain. V was cut by 1 base and J by 1 base, with 3 bases left in between. CDR1 is MNHEY, CDR2 SMNVEV, per germline (reference sequence). There are 13 residues in the CDR3.

This clonotype turned up a few times. The V and J genes are TRBV7-2 and TRBJ2-5; D call uncertain. The CDR3 sequence is 13 residues long. The V and J ends lost 3 bases and 2 bases respectively, with 7 bases between them. Germline CDR1 reads SGHTA; CDR2 reads FQGNSA. The CDR3 loop is CASSFEVQETQYF. The DNA of the CDR3 is TGTGCCAGCAGCTTCGAAGTACAAGAGACCCAGTACTTC.

This clonotype was detected only a few times. This chain uses TRBV5-1 with TRBJ1-2, with TRBD1 as a possible D gene (5 bases). Looked up from germline, CDR1 is SGHRS and CDR2 is YFSETQ. Deletions cut 2 bases from V and 2 bases from J, with 10 bases between. This CDR3 region has 14 residues. The CDR3 DNA follows: TGCGCCAGCAGCTTACAAGGGGCGAACTATGGCTACACCTTC. Its protein product is CASSLQGANYGYTF.

The V gene is TRBV12-3 or TRBV12-4, the J gene TRBJ1-3; a possible D gene is TRBD1 (5 bases). Trimming shortened V by 1 base and J by 8 bases, and 12 bases separated the two germline ends. The CDR3 covers 14 residues. This chain's CDR3 is CASSLDSRGHTIYF. The CDR3 nucleotides read TGTGCCAGCAGTTTAGACTCAAGGGGTCACACCATATATTTT.

This clonotype was seen many times. The genes are TRBV6-1 and TRBJ1-2; no firm D call. The CDR3 consists of 14 residues. Germline values: CDR1 MNHNS, CDR2 SASEGT. V was cut by 1 base and J by 5 bases, with 11 bases left in between. CDR3 bases: TGTGCCAGCAGTGAAGGAATAGGGCAGTATGGCTACACCTTC. It encodes CASSEGIGQYGYTF.

Many counts were recorded for this clonotype. The chain links TRBV12-3 or TRBV12-4 to TRBJ1-6; D might be TRBD1 (6 bases). The CDR3 consists of 16 residues. V was trimmed by 7 bases and J by 0 bases, leaving 13 bases between them. The CDR3 region is CASTKGGSSYNSPLHF. CDR3 coding DNA: TGTGCCAGCACCAAGGGGGGTAGCTCCTATAATTCACCCCTCCACTTT.

The CDR3 nucleotides are TGTGCCAGCAGCGGACAGGGGGCGAGTCAAGAGACCCAGTACTTC. This encodes CASSGQGASQETQYF. The chain uses TRBV9 and TRBJ2-5, with 10 bases identical to TRBD1. CDR1 SGDLS and CDR2 YYNGEE come from the germline V gene. This CDR3 comprises 15 residues. V trimming: 3 bases; J trimming: 2 bases; junction bases outside the gene matches: 4.

This clonotype counts as medium-sized (0.01 to 0.1%). This chain connects TRBV6-1 to TRBJ2-3; perhaps TRBD2 as D (5 bases). CDR1 is MNHNS, CDR2 SASEGT, per germline. This CDR3 is built from 13 residues. V dropped 6 bases and J dropped 2 bases, with 9 bases sitting between them. The CDR3 sequence is CASSRDITDTQYF. The CDR3 bases are TGTGCCAGCAGCCGGGATATCACAGATACGCAGTATTTT.

This chain joins TRBV6-1 and TRBJ2-5; D remains unclear. The J call may be wrong; the DNA end is better matched by TRBJ2-7. The CDR3 extends over 14 amino acids. The V gene's germline CDR1 is MNHNS and CDR2 SASEGT. CDR3 residues: CASSEGGRSYEQYF. In DNA, the CDR3 is TGTGCCAGCAGTGAAGGAGGCAGAAGTTACGAGCAGTACTTC.

This clonotype was recorded many times. J is TRBJ1-2 and V is TRBV12-3 or TRBV12-4; 8 positions match TRBD1. CDR3 length: 13 amino acids. The ends lost 7 bases at V and 6 bases at J; junction bases unmatched: 7. CDR3 coding DNA: TGTGCCAGCAATGGACAGGGTGGCCATGGCTACACCTTC. Protein: CASNGQGGHGYTF.

J is TRBJ2-2 and V is TRBV27, with D possibly TRBD2 on 5 matching bases. The CDR3 loop spans 13 amino acids. In germline, CDR1 is MNHEY, CDR2 SMNVEV (reference sequence). With 3 bases removed from V and 7 bases from J, the gap between germline ends came to 9 bases. The CDR3 protein is CASSLITSGELFF. The CDR3 DNA is TGTGCCAGCAGTTTGATTACTAGCGGGGAGCTGTTTTTT.

This clonotype appeared many times. The chain uses TRBV11-2 and TRBJ2-7; maybe TRBD2 (6 bases). Germline V lookup: CDR1 SGHAT, CDR2 FQNNGV. The CDR3 covers 18 residues. V dropped 5 bases and J dropped 0 bases, with 23 bases sitting between them. The CDR3 nucleotides are TGTGCCAGCAGCAAAATGAGAGCCGGGACTTCGAGCTCCTACGAGCAGTACTTC. Translated: CASSKMRAGTSSSYEQYF.

By share, this clonotype counts as medium-sized. The chain links TRBV7-2 to TRBJ2-4, with 9 bases lining up with TRBD2. Germline CDR1 and CDR2: SGHTA and FQGNSA. V was clipped by 5 bases and J by 13 bases; unmatched bases: 12. The CDR3 extends over 14 amino acids. As DNA, the CDR3 is TGTGCCAGCAGCCGCGGGGGGGCCCTCTGGGAGCAGTACTTC. Amino acid sequence: CASSRGGALWEQYF.

The CDR3 coding sequence is TGTGCCAGCAGGGACAGGGGGAGTTCACCCCTCCACTTT. Translation: CASRDRGSSPLHF. The V and J genes are TRBV6-1 and TRBJ1-6; 10 bases fit TRBD1. V was pared by 6 bases and J by 9 bases, with 2 bases of the junction left unmatched. CDR1 is MNHNS, CDR2 SASEGT, per germline. This CDR3 has 13 amino acids.

This clonotype was counted only a few times. This sequence joins TRBV6-1 and TRBJ2-1, with D perhaps TRBD1 (5 bases). The V gene's germline CDR1 is MNHNS and CDR2 SASEGT. This CDR3 is built from 13 residues. Trimming took 9 bases from V and 4 from J, leaving 13 bases between them. CDR3 residues: CASDADKYNEQFF. In DNA form, the CDR3 reads TGTGCCAGTGACGCGGACAAGTACAATGAGCAGTTCTTC.

This chain links TRBV27 with TRBJ2-5, with 7 bases identical to TRBD1. The CDR3 consists of 15 residues. Unmatched junction bases numbered 6, after V lost 0 bases and J lost 5 bases. In germline, CDR1 is MNHEY, CDR2 SMNVEV (reference sequence). In nucleotides, the CDR3 is TGTGCCAGCAGTTTATCGAAGGGGGCTGAGGAGACCCAGTACTTC. It specifies CASSLSKGAEETQYF.

This clonotype was recorded a few times. V is TRBV25-1 and J is TRBJ2-1, with D perhaps matching TRBD2 (6 bases). The end of the DNA fits TRBJ2-7 better, so the J call may be wrong. Germline V gives CDR1 MGHDK, CDR2 SYGVNS. The CDR3 has 11 residues. The CDR3 is CASIAANEQYF. The CDR3 nucleotides are TGTGCCAGCATAGCGGCCAATGAGCAGTACTTC.

This clonotype is labeled as medium-sized. The chain recombines TRBV6-6 with TRBJ2-3; D perhaps matches TRBD1 (6 bases). V was shortened by 2 bases and J by 6 bases, with 27 bases between the two germline ends. The CDR3 sequence is 19 residues long. Germline lookup yields CDR1 MNHNY and CDR2 SVGAGI (reference sequence). Written as DNA, the CDR3 is TGTGCCAGCAGTTACGGAACTCAGGACAGACCCTTCTTCCCGGATACGCAGTATTTT. As protein: CASSYGTQDRPFFPDTQYF.

V and J are TRBV25-1 and TRBJ1-4; D gene uncertain. This CDR3 contains 15 residues. V was pared by 6 bases and J by 2 bases, with 13 bases between. Germline CDR1 MGHDK, CDR2 SYGVNS. The CDR3 DNA sequence: TGTGCCAGCAGCCAAGTCGGGAGGACTAATGAAAAACTGTTTTTT. It specifies CASSQVGRTNEKLFF.